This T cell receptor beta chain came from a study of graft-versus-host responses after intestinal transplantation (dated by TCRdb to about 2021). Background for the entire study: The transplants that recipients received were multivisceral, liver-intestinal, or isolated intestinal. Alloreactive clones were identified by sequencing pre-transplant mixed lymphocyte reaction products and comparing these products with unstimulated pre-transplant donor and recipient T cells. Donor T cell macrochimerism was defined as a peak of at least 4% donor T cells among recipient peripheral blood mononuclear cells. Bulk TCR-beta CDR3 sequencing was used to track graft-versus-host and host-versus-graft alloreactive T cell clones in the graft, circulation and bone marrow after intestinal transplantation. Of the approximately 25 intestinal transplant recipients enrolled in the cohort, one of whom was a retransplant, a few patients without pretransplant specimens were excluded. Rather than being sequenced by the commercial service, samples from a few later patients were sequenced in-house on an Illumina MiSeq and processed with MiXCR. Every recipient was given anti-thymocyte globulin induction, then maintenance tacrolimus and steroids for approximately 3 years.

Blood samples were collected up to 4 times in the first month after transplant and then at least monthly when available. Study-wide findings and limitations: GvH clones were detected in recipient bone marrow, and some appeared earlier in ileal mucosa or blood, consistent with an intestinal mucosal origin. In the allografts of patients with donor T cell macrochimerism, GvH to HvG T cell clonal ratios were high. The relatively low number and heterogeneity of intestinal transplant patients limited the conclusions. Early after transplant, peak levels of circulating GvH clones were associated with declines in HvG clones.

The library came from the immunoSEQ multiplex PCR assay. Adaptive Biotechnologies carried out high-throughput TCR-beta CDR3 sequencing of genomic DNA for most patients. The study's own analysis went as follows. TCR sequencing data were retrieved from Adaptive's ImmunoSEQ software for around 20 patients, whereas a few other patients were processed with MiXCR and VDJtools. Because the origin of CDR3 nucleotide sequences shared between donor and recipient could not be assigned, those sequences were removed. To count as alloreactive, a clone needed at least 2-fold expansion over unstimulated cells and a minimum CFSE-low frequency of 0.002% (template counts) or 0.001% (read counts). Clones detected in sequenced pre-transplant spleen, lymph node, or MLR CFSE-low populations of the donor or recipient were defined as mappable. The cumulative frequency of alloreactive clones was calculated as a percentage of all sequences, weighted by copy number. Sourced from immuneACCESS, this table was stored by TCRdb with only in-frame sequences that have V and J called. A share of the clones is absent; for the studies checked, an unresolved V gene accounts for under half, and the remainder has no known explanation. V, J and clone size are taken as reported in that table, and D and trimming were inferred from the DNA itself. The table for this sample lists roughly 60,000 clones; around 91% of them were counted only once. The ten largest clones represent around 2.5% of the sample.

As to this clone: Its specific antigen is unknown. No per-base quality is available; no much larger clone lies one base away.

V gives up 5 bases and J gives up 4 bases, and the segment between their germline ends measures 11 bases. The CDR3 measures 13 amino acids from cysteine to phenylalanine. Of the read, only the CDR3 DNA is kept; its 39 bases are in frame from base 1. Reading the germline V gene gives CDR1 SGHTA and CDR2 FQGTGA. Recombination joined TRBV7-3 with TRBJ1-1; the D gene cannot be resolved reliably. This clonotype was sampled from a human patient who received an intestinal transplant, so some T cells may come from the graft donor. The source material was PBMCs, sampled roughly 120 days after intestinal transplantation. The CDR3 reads CASSAHPVTEAFF. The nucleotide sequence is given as TGTGCCAGCAGCGCCCACCCGGTCACTGAAGCTTTCTTT.